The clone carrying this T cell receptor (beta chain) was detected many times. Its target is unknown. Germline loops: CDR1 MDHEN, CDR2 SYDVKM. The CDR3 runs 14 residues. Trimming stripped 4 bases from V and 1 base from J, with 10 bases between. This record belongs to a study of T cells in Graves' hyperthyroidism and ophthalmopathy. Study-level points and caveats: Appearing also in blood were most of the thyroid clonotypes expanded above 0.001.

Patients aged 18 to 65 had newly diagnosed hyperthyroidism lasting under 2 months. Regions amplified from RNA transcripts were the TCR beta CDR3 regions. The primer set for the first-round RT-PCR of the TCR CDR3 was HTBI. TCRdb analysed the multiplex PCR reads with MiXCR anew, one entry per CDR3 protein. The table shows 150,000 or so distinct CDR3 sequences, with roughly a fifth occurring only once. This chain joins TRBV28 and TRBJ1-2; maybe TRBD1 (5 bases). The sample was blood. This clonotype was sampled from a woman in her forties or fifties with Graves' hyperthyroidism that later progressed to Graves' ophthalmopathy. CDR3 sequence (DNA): TGTGCCAGCAGTTCTTGGGGGAGTAACTATGGCTACACCTTC. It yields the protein CASSSWGSNYGYTF.